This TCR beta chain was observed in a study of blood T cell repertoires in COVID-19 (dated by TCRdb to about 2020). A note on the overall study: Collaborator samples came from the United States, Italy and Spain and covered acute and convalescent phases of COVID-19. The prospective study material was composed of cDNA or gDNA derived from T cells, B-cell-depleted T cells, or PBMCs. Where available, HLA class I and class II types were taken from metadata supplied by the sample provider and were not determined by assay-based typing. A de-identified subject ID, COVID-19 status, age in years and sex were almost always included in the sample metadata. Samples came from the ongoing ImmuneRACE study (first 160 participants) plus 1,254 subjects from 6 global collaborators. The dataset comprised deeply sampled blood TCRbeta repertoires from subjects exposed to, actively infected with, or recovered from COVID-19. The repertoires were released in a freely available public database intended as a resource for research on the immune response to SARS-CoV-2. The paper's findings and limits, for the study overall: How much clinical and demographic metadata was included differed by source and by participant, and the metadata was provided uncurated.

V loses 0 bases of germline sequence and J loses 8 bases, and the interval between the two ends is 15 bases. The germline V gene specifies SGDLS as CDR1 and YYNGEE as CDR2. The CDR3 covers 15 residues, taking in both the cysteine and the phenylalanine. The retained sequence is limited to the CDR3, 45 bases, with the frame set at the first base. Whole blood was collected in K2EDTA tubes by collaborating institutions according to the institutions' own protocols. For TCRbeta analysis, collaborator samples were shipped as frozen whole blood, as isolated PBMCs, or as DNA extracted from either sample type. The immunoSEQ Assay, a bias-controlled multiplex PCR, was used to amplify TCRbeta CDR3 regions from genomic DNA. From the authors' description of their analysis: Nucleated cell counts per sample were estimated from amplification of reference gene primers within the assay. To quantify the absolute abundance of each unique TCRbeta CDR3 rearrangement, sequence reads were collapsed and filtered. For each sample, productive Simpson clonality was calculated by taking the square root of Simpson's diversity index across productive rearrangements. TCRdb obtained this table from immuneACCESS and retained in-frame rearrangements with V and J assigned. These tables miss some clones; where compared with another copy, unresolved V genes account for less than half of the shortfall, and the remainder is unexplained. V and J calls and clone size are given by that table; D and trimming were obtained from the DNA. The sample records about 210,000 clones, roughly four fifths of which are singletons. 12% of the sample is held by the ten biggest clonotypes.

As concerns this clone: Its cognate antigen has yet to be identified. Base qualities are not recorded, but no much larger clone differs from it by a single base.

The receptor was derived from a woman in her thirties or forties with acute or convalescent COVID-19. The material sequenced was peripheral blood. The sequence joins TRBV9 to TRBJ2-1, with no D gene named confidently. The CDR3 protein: CASSVERDVLDEQFF. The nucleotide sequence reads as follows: TGTGCCAGCAGCGTAGAGCGTGACGTTTTGGATGAGCAGTTCTTC.